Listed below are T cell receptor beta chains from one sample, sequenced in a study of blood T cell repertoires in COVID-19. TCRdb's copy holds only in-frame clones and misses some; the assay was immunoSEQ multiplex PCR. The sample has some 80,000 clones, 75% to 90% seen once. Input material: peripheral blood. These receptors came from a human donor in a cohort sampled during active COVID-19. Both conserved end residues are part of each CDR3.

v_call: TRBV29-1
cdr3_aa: CSVDTGVGETQYF

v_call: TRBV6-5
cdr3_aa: CASSWGQQNTEAFF

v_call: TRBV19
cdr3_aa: CASSGRDRGNQPQHF

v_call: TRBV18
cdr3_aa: CASSPPSSGQVNYGYTF

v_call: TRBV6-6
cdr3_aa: CASSYPGQANYEQYF

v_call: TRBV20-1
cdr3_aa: CSASIFFTRGDTEAFF

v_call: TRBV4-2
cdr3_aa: CASSQDEGAKNIQYF

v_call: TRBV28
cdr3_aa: CASSLTGFSYGYTF

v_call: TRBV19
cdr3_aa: CASSIGAGKLFF

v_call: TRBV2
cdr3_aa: CASSVTGKKSTEAFF

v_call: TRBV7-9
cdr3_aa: CASSPLRGGNTEAFF

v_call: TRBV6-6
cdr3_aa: CASRTEPGGYQETQYF

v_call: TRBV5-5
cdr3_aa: CASSFLVTGGTEAFF

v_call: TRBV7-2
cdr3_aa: CASSLAGGPGGMNTEAFF

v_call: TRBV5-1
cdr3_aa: CASSPRGAGGSEQYF

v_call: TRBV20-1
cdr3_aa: CSANRVGYTF

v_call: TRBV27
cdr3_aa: CASRRGRGPDGELFF

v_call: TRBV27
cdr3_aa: CASSLAGGPNNEQFF

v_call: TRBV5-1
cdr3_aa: CASTSGTGSYEQYF

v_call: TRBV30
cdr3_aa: CAWSVGPLEKLFF

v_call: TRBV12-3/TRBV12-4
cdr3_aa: CASSILTYEQYF

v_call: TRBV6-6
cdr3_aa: CASSLERPGQGPGNTIYF

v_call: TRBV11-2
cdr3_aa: CASSLGRASGIGYEQYF

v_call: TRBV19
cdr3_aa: CASSGTGTATSYEQYF